This is a list of T cell receptor beta chains from one sample in a study of T cells after yellow fever vaccination. TCRdb processed the 5' RACE reads anew with MiXCR; each CDR3 protein has one entry. This table has some 100,000 distinct CDR3 sequences, around 6.7% appearing once. The input for sequencing was CD4+ T cells sorted from PBMCs, taken around 45 days after the first yellow fever vaccination. The receptors shown here come from a man aged 18-30 years who received the YFV17D yellow fever vaccine. Both conserved end residues are part of each CDR3. The D gene is left open where the match is weak. The size field is filled for only some rows; it gives once, few, many or a size class.

clone size: many; CDR3 length: 18; J gene: TRBJ2-2; V gene: TRBV11-3; D gene: TRBD1; CDR3 protein: CASSYIRDRGSRAGELFF; CDR3 DNA: TGTGCCAGCAGCTACATCCGGGACAGGGGATCTCGCGCCGGGGAGCTGTTTTTT
clone size: many; CDR3 length: 10; J gene: TRBJ1-1; V gene: TRBV29-1; D gene: -; CDR3 protein: CSVGNTEAFF; CDR3 DNA: TGCAGCGTTGGAAACACTGAAGCTTTCTTT
clone size: many; CDR3 length: 12; J gene: TRBJ1-1; V gene: TRBV12-3/TRBV12-4; D gene: -; CDR3 protein: CASSLEWGEAFF; CDR3 DNA: TGTGCCAGCAGTTTAGAATGGGGTGAAGCTTTCTTT
clone size: -; CDR3 length: 16; J gene: TRBJ2-2; V gene: TRBV4-1; D gene: TRBD1; CDR3 protein: CASSQVGRGHTGELFF; CDR3 DNA: TGCGCCAGCAGCCAAGTCGGCAGGGGGCATACCGGGGAGCTGTTTTTT
clone size: -; CDR3 length: 15; J gene: TRBJ2-3; V gene: TRBV19; D gene: TRBD1; CDR3 protein: CASMGGQGTTRTQYF; CDR3 DNA: TGTGCCAGTATGGGCGGACAGGGGACCACCCGTACGCAGTATTTT
clone size: few; CDR3 length: 15; J gene: TRBJ2-5; V gene: TRBV20-1; D gene: TRBD2; CDR3 protein: CSARSEGREQETQYF; CDR3 DNA: TGCAGTGCTAGATCCGAGGGGAGGGAACAAGAGACCCAGTACTTC
clone size: -; CDR3 length: 13; J gene: TRBJ2-7; V gene: TRBV5-1; D gene: -; CDR3 protein: CASSLGQLYEQYF; CDR3 DNA: TGCGCCAGCAGCTTGGGACAACTGTACGAGCAGTACTTC
clone size: many; CDR3 length: 14; J gene: TRBJ1-5; V gene: TRBV10-2; D gene: -; CDR3 protein: CASSESDWGQPQHF; CDR3 DNA: TGCGCCAGCAGTGAGTCCGATTGGGGTCAGCCCCAGCATTTT
clone size: -; CDR3 length: 14; J gene: TRBJ2-5; V gene: TRBV2; D gene: -; CDR3 protein: CASRGTSTQETQYF; CDR3 DNA: TGTGCCAGCAGGGGTACTAGTACTCAAGAGACCCAGTACTTC
clone size: many; CDR3 length: 13; J gene: TRBJ1-5; V gene: TRBV20-1; D gene: TRBD1; CDR3 protein: CSARGTVNQPQHF; CDR3 DNA: TGCAGTGCTAGGGGGACAGTTAATCAGCCCCAGCATTTT
clone size: -; CDR3 length: 14; J gene: TRBJ2-3; V gene: TRBV6-1; D gene: -; CDR3 protein: CASSVDSHTDTQYF; CDR3 DNA: TGTGCCAGCAGCGTGGACAGCCACACAGATACGCAGTATTTT
clone size: many; CDR3 length: 14; J gene: TRBJ2-3; V gene: TRBV30; D gene: -; CDR3 protein: CAWSPGGMPDTQYF; CDR3 DNA: TGTGCCTGGAGTCCTGGGGGGATGCCAGATACGCAGTATTTT
clone size: -; CDR3 length: 12; J gene: TRBJ2-7; V gene: TRBV3-1; D gene: TRBD2; CDR3 protein: CASSRRGGTVYF; CDR3 DNA: TGTGCCAGCAGCCGCCGGGGGGGGACTGTGTACTTC